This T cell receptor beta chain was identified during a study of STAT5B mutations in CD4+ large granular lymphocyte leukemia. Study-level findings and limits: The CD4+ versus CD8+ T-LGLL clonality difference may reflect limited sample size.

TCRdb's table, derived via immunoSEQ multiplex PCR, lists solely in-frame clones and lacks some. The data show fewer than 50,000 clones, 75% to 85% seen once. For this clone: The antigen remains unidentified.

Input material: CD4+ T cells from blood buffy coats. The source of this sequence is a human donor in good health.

The CDR3 bases are TGTGCCAGCAGTCCCTACCGACAGGGCCCGGGAACTGAAGCTTTCTTT. It is translated as CASSPYRQGPGTEAFF. This chain links TRBV28 with TRBJ1-1; 7 bases line up with TRBD1. V lost 5 bases and J lost 5; bases outside the gene matches: 14. This CDR3 contains 16 residues. In germline, CDR1 is MDHEN, CDR2 SYDVKM.